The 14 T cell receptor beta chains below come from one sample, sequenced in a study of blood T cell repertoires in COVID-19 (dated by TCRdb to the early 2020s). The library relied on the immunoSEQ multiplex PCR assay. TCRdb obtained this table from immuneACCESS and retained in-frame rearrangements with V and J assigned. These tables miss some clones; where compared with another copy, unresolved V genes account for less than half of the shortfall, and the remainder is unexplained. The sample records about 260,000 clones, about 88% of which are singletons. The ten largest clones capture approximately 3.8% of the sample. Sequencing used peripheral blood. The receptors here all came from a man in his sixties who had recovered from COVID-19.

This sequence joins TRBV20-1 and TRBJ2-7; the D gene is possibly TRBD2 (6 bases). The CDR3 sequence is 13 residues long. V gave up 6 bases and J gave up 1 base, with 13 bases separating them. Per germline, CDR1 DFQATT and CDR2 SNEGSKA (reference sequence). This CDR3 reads CSASWDFSYEQYF. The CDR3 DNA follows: TGCAGTGCCAGTTGGGACTTTTCCTACGAGCAGTACTTC.

This CDR3 is CASSKGRDQPQHF. Here the CDR3 DNA reads TGTGCCAGCAGCAAAGGGAGGGATCAGCCCCAGCATTTT. V gene TRBV5-8 combines with J gene TRBJ1-5; no reliable D call. The CDR3 has 13 amino acids. Germline lookup yields CDR1 SGHTS and CDR2 YDEGEE. With 4 bases removed from V and 5 bases from J, the gap between germline ends came to 10 bases.

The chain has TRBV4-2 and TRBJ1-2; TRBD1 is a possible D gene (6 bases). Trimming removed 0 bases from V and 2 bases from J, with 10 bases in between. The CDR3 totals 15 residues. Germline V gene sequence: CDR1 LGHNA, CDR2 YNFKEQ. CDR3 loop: CASSQDEDRNYGYTF. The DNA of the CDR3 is TGTGCCAGCAGCCAAGACGAGGACAGAAACTATGGCTACACCTTC.

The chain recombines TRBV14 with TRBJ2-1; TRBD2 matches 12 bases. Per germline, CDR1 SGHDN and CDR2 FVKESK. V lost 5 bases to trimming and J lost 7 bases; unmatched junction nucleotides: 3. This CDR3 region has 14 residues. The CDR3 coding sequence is TGTGCCAGCAGCTGGACTAGCGGGGTTAATGAGCAGTTCTTC. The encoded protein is CASSWTSGVNEQFF.

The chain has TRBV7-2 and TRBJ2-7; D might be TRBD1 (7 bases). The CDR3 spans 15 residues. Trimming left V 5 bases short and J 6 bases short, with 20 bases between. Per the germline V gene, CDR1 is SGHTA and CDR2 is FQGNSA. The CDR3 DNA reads TGTGCCAGCAGCCGGGGCGGGACAGAGGTCGGCGAGCAGTACTTC. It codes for CASSRGGTEVGEQYF.

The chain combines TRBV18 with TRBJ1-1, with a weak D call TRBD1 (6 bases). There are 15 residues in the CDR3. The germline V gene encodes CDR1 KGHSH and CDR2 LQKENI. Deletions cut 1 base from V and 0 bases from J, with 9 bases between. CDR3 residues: CASSPRTEMNTEAFF. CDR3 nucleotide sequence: TGTGCCAGCTCACCACGGACAGAAATGAACACTGAAGCTTTCTTT.

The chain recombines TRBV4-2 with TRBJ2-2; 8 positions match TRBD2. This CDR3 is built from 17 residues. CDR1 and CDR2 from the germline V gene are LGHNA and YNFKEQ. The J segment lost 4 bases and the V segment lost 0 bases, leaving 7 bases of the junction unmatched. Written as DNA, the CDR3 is TGTGCCAGCAGCCAAGATCCCGGGGGGGTAGGCACCGGGGAGCTGTTTTTT. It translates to CASSQDPGGVGTGELFF.

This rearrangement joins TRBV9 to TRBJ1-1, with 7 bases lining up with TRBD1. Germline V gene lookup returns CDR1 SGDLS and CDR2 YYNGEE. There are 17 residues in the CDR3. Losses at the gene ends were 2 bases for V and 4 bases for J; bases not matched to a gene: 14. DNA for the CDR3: TGTGCCAGCAGCGTTGGGACAGACGTTAGATGGGGCACTGAAGCTTTCTTT. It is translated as CASSVGTDVRWGTEAFF. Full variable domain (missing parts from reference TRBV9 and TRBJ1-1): DSGVTQTPKHLITATGQRVTLRCSPRSGDLSVYWYQQSLDQGLQFLIQYYNGEERAKGNILERFSAQQFPDLHSELNLSSLELGDSALYFCASSVGTDVRWGTEAFFGQGTRLTVV.

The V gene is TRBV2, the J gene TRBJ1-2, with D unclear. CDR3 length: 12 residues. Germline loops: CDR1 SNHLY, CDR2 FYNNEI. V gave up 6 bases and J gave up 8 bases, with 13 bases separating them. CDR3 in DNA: TGTGCCAGCAGACCGGGAAGCTACGGCTACACCTTC. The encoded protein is CASRPGSYGYTF.

CDR3: CATSRAGQGYSGYTF. The CDR3 DNA sequence: TGTGCCACCAGCAGAGCAGGACAGGGGTATTCTGGCTACACCTTC. This chain uses TRBV15 with TRBJ1-2, with 9 bases aligning to TRBD1. Unmatched junction bases numbered 7, after V lost 1 base and J lost 7 bases. There are 15 residues in the CDR3. CDR1 and CDR2 (germline): LNHNV, YYDKDF (reference sequence). The full variable domain, with the rest looked up from reference TRBV15 and TRBJ1-2, is DAMVIQNPRYQVTQFGKPVTLSCSQTLNHNVMYWYQQKSSQAPKLLFHYYDKDFNNEADTPDNFQSRRPNTSFCFLDIRSPGLGDTAMYLCATSRAGQGYSGYTFGSGTRLTVV.

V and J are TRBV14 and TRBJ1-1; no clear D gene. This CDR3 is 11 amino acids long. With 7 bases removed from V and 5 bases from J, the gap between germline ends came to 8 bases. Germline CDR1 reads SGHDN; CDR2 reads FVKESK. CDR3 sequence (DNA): TGTGCCAGCACTGGAGGGACTGAAGCTTTCTTT. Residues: CASTGGTEAFF.

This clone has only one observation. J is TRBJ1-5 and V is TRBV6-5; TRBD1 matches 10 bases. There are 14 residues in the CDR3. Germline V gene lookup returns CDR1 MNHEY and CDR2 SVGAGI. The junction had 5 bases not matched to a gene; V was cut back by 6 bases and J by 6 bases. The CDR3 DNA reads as TGTGCCAGCAGGTTGACAGGGGGCCGTCAGCCCCAGCATTTT. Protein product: CASRLTGGRQPQHF.

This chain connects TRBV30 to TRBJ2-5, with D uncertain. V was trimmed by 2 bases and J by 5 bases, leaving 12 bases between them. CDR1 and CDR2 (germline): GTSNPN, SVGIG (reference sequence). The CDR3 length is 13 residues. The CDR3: CAWSPSRVETQYF. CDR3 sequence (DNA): TGTGCCTGGAGTCCCTCCCGAGTTGAGACCCAGTACTTC.

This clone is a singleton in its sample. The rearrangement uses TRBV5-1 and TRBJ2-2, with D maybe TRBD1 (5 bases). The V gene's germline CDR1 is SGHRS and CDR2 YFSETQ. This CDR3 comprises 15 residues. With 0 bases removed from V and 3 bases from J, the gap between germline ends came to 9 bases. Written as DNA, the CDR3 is TGCGCCAGCAGCTTGGGCAGGGTAGACACCGGGGAGCTGTTTTTT. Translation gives CASSLGRVDTGELFF.